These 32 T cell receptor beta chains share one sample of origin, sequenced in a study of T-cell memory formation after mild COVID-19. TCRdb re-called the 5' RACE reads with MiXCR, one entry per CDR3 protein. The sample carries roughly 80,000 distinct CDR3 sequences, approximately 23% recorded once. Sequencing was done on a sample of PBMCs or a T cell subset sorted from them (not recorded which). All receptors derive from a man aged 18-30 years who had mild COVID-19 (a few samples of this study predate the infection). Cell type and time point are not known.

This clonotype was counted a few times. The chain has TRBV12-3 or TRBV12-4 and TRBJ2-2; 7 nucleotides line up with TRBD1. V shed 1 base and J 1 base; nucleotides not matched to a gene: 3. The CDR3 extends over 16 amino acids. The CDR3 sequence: CASSLVRQGNTGELFF. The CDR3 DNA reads TGTGCCAGCAGTTTAGTCCGACAGGGGAACACCGGGGAGCTGTTTTTT.

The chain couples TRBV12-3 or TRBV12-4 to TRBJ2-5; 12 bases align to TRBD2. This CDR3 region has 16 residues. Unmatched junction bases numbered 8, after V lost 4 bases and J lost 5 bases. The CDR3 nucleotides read TGTGCCAGCAGTTCCGGACTAGCGGGGATCCGTGAGACCCAGTACTTC. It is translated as CASSSGLAGIRETQYF.

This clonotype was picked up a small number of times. CDR3 residues: CASSFRVYGYTF. Written as DNA, the CDR3 is TGTGCCAGCAGTTTTAGGGTCTATGGCTACACCTTC. This chain connects TRBV12-3 or TRBV12-4 to TRBJ1-2; D remains unclear. With 3 bases removed from V and 4 bases from J, the gap between germline ends came to 6 bases. The CDR3 has 12 residues.

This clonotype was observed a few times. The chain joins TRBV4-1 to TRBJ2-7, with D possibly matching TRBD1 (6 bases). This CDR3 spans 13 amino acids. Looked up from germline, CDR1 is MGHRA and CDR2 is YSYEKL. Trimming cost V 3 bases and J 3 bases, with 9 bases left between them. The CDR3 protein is CASSQGHHYEQYF. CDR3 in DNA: TGCGCCAGCAGCCAGGGACACCACTACGAGCAGTACTTC.

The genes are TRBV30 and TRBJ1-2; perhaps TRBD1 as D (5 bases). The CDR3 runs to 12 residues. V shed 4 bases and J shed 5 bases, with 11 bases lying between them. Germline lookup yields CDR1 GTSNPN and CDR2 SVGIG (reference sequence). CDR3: CAWTGGLYGYTF. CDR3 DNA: TGTGCCTGGACCGGGGGTTTGTATGGCTACACCTTC. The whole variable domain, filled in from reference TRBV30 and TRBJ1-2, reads SQTIHQWPATLVQPVGSPLSLECTVEGTSNPNLYWYRQAAGRGLQLLFYSVGIGQISSEVPQNLSASRPQDRQFILSSKKLLLSDSGFYLCAWTGGLYGYTFGSGTRLTVV.

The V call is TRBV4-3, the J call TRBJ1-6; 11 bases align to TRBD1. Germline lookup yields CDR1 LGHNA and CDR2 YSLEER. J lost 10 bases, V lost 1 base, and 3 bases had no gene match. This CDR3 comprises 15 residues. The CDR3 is CASSQAGTGGSPLHF. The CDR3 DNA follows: TGCGCCAGCAGCCAAGCCGGGACAGGGGGGTCACCCCTCCACTTT.

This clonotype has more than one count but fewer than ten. The CDR3 DNA reads TGTGCCAGCAGCAACCGGCTTGTTGGAGAGACCCAGTACTTC. Translated: CASSNRLVGETQYF. This rearrangement joins TRBV7-9 to TRBJ2-5; D call uncertain. The V end lost 5 bases, the J end lost 4 bases, and 14 bases lay between the germline ends. Germline V gene lookup returns CDR1 SEHNR and CDR2 FQNEAQ (reference sequence). The CDR3 contains 14 residues.

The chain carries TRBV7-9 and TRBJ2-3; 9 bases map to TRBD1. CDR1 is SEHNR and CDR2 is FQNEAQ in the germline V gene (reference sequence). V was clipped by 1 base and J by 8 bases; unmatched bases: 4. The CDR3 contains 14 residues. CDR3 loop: CASSLEGTGRTQYF. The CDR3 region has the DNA TGTGCCAGCAGCTTAGAGGGGACAGGGCGTACGCAGTATTTT.

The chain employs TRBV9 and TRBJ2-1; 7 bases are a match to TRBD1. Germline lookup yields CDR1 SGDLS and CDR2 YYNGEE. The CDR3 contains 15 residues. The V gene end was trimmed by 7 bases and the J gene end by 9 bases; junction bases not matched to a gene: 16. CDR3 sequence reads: CASEGARGNGAEQFF. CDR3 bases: TGTGCCAGCGAGGGGGCCCGGGGTAATGGGGCTGAGCAGTTCTTC.

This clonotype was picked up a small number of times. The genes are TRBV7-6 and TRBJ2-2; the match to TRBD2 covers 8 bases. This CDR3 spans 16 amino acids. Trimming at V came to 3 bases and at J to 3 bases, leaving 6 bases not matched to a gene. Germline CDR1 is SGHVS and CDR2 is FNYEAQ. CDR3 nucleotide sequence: TGTGCCAGCAGCTTTGGCGGGGGGCCTTACACCGGGGAGCTGTTTTTT. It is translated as CASSFGGGPYTGELFF.

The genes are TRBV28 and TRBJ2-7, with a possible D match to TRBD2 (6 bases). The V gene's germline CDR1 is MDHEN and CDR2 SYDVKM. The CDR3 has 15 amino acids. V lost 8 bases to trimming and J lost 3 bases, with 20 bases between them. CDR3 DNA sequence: TGTGCCAGCCCAAACGCGGGACGCCAGGTCTACGAGCAGTACGTC. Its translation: CASPNAGRQVYEQYV.

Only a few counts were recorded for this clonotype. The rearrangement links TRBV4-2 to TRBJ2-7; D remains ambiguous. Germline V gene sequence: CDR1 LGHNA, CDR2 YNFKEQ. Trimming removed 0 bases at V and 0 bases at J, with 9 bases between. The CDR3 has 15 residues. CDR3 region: CASSQEKGSSYEQYF. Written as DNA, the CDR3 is TGTGCCAGCAGCCAAGAGAAGGGTAGCTCCTACGAGCAGTACTTC.

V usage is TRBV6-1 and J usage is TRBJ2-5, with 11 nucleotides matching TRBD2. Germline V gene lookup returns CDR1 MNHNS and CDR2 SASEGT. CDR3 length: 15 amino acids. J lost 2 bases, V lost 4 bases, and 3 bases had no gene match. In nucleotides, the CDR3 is TGTGCCAGCAGTGTGTTAGCGGGGGGGCAAGAGACCCAGTACTTC. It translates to CASSVLAGGQETQYF.

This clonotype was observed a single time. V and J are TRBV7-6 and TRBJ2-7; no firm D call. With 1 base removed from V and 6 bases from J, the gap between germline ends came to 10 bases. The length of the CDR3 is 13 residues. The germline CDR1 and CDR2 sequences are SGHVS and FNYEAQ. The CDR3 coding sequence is TGTGCCAGCAGCTTAGGTGGGTTAGGCGAGCAGTACTTC. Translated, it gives CASSLGGLGEQYF. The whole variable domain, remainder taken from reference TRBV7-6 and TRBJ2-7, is GAGVSQSPRYKVTKRGQDVALRCDPISGHVSLYWYRQALGQGPEFLTYFNYEAQQDKSGLPNDRFSAERPEGSISTLTIQRTEQRDSAMYRCASSLGGLGEQYFGPGTRLTVT.

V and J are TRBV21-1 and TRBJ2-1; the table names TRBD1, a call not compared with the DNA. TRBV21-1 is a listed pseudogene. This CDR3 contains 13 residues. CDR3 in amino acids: CASSKAHTRVEFF. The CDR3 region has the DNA TGTGCCAGCAGCAAAGCGCATACCAGGGTAGAGTTCTTC.

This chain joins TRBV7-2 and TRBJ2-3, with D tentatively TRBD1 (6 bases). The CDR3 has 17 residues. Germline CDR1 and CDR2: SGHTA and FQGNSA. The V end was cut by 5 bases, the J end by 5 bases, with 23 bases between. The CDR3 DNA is TGTGCCAGCAGCCCCCGTCCCGGACAGTCGCTGGGAGATACGCAGTATTTT. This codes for CASSPRPGQSLGDTQYF.

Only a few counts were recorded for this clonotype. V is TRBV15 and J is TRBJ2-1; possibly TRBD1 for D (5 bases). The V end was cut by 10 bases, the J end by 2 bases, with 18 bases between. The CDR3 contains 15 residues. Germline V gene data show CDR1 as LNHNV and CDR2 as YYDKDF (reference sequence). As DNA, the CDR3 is TGTGCCATGTACGTGGCGACAGCGACCTACAATGAGCAGTTCTTC. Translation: CAMYVATATYNEQFF.

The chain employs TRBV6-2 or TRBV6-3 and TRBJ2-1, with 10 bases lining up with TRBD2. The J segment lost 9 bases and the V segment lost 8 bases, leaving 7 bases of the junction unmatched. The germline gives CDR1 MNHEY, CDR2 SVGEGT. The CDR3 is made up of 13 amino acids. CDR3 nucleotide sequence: TGTGCCAGCGGCTGGACTAGCGGTGGTGAGCAGTTCTTC. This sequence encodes CASGWTSGGEQFF.

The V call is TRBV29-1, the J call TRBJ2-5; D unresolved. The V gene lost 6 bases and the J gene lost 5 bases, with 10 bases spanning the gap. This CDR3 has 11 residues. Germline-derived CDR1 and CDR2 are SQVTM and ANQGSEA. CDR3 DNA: TGCAGCGTCGGTGTATGGGAGACCCAGTACTTC. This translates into CSVGVWETQYF. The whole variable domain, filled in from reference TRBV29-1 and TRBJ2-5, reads SAVISQKPSRDICQRGTSLTIQCQVDSQVTMMFWYRQQPGQSLTLIATANQGSEATYESGFVIDKFPISRPNLTFSTLTVSNMSPEDSSIYLCSVGVWETQYFGPGTRLLVL.

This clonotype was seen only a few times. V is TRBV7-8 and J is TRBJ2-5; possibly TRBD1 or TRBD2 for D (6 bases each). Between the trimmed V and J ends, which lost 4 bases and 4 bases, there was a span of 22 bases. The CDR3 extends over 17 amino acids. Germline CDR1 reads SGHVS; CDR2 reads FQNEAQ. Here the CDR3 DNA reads TGTGCCAGCAGCTCCCGAGGGGGTGGGAGGATTTCAGAGACCCAGTACTTC. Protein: CASSSRGGGRISETQYF.

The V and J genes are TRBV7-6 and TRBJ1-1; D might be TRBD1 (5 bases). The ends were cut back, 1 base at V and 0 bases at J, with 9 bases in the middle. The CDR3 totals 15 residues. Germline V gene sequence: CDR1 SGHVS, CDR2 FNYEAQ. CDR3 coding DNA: TGTGCCAGCAGCTTAGGCGGGGGACTGAACACTGAAGCTTTCTTT. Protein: CASSLGGGLNTEAFF.

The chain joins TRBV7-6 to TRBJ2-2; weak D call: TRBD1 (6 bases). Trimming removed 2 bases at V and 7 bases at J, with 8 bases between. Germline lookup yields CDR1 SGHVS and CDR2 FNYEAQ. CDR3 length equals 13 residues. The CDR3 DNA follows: TGTGCCAGCAGCTTACAGGGGATCGGGGAGCTGTTTTTT. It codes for CASSLQGIGELFF.

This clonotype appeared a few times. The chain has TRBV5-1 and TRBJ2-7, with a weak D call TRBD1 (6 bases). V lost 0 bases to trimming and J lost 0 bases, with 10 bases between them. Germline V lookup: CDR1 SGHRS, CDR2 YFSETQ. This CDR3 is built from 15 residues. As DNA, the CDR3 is TGCGCCAGCAGCTTGGATACAGGGAGCTCCTACGAGCAGTACGTC. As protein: CASSLDTGSSYEQYV.

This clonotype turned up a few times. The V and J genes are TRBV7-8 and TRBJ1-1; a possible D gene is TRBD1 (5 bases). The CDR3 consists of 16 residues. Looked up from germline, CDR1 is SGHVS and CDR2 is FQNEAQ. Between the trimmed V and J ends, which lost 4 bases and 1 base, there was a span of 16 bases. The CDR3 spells CASSSDPGQANTEAFF. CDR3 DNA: TGTGCCAGCAGCTCCGATCCGGGGCAGGCGAACACTGAAGCTTTCTTT. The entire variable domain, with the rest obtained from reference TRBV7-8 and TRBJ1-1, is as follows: GAGVSQSPRYKVAKRGQDVALRCDPISGHVSLFWYQQALGQGPEFLTYFQNEAQLDKSGLPSDRFFAERPEGSVSTLKIQRTQQEDSAVYLCASSSDPGQANTEAFFGQGTRLTVV.

Here the CDR3 reads CASGPGGELFF. The CDR3 DNA reads as TGTGCCAGCGGCCCGGGCGGGGAGCTGTTTTTT. The chain joins TRBV5-4 to TRBJ2-2; D gene uncertain. CDR3 length: 11 amino acids. The ends were cut back, 7 bases at V and 7 bases at J, with 8 bases in the middle. In germline, CDR1 is SGHNT, CDR2 YYREEE (reference sequence).

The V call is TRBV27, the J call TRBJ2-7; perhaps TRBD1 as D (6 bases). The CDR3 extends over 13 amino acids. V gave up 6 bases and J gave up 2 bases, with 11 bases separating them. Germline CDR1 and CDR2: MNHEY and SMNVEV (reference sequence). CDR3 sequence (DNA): TGTGCCAGCAGCAGGGGTAATGCCTACGAGCAGTACTTC. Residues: CASSRGNAYEQYF.

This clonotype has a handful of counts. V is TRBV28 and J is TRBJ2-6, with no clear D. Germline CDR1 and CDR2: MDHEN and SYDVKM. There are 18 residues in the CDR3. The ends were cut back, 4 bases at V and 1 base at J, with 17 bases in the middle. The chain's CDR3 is CASSSPGLHPSGANVLTF. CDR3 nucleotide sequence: TGTGCCAGCAGTTCACCCGGCCTACACCCGTCTGGGGCCAACGTCCTGACTTTC.

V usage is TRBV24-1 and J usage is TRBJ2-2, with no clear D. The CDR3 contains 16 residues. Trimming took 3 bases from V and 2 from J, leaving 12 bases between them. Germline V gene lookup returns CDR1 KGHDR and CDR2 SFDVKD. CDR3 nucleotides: TGTGCCACCAGTGATGGGAAAAATTTTAACACCGGGGAGCTGTTTTTT. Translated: CATSDGKNFNTGELFF.

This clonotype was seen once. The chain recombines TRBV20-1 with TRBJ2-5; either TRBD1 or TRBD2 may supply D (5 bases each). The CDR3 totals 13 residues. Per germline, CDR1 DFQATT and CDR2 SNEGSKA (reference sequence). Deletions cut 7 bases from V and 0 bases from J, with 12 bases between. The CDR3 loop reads CSVRDPYQETQYF. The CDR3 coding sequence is TGCAGTGTAAGGGACCCGTACCAAGAGACCCAGTACTTC.

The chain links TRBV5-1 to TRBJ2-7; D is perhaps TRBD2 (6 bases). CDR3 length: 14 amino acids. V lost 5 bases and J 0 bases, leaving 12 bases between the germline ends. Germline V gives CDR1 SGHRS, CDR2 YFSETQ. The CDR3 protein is CASSPGLFSYEQYF. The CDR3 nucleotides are TGCGCCAGCAGTCCGGGACTCTTCTCCTACGAGCAGTACTTC.

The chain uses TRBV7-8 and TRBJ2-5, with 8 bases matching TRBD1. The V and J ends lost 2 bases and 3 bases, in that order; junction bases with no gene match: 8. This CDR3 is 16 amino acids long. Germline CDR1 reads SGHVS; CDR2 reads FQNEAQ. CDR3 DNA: TGTGCCAGCAGCTTATGGTTGGGACAGGTGAAAGAGACCCAGTACTTC. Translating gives CASSLWLGQVKETQYF.

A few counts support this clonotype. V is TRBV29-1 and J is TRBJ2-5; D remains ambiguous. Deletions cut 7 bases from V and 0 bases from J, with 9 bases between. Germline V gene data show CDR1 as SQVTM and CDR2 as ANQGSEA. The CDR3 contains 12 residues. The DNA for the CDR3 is TGCAGCGCCCGGACCAACCAAGAGACCCAGTACTTC. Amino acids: CSARTNQETQYF.